A selection of T cell receptor beta chains follows, all from one sample in a study of CD8 T cells in Susac syndrome. Using its own MiXCR run on the immunoSEQ multiplex PCR reads, TCRdb lists one record per CDR3 protein. The sample lists about 76,000 distinct CDR3 sequences; about 91% were seen once. The sample taken for sequencing was CD8+ T cells from PBMCs. The origin of the receptors is a human donor with multiple sclerosis. CDR3s include the opening cysteine and the closing phenylalanine or tryptophan. A D gene is named only where the DNA matches it firmly. The size entry is marked missing in some rows and otherwise reads once, few, many or a size class.

NA	TRBV7-8	NA	TRBJ2-7	TGTGCCAGCACCCCAACAGGTATTAGCTACGAGCAGTACTTC	CASTPTGISYEQYF
TRBD2	TRBV7-8	NA	TRBJ2-3	TGTGCCACCAGCTTAGAGGGTCTAGCGGGAGTTCCCGCTATAACAGATACGCAGTATTTT	CATSLEGLAGVPAITDTQYF
NA	TRBV7-9	NA	TRBJ2-3	TGTGCCAGCAGCTTAACGAGCAGGGGAGATACGCAGTATTTT	CASSLTSRGDTQYF
TRBD1	TRBV4-1	NA	TRBJ1-1	TGCGCCAGCAGCCGGACAGGGGAAACTGAAGCTTTCTTT	CASSRTGETEAFF
NA	TRBV10-3	NA	TRBJ2-1	TGTGCCACCGGGGACGGAGGTAACAATGAGCAGTTCTTC	CATGDGGNNEQFF
NA	TRBV5-4	once	TRBJ2-3	TGTGCCAGCAGCCCCGAGGGGGCAGATACGCAGTATTTT	CASSPEGADTQYF
TRBD1	TRBV29-1	once	TRBJ2-7	TGCAGCATCGGACAGGGGGCGGACGAGCAGTACTTC	CSIGQGADEQYF
NA	TRBV19	NA	TRBJ1-1	TGTGCCAGTAGTCCAACCCCCGGGGTTTGGACTGAAGCTTTCTTT	CASSPTPGVWTEAFF
NA	TRBV7-9	NA	TRBJ2-7	TGTGCCAGCAGCGGGGGGACGGAGGAGCAGTACTTC	CASSGGTEEQYF
NA	TRBV6-6	NA	TRBJ2-3	TGTGCCAGCAGTTACCAGGGGCCTAGCACAGATACGCAGTATTTT	CASSYQGPSTDTQYF
NA	TRBV7-6	NA	TRBJ1-5	TGTGCCAGCAGCTTAGGGGGGGGTAGCAATCAGCCCCAGCATTTT	CASSLGGGSNQPQHF
NA	TRBV9	NA	TRBJ2-7	TGTGCCAGCAGCGTAGAACGGAGAGACGACGAGCAGTACTTC	CASSVERRDDEQYF
TRBD2	TRBV28	NA	TRBJ2-3	TGTGCCAGCACCCAGCGGGGGGCCCCGACAAGCACAGATACGCAGTATTTT	CASTQRGAPTSTDTQYF
NA	TRBV15	NA	TRBJ2-5	TGTGCCACCAGCAGAGATGGGGAGACCCAGTACTTC	CATSRDGETQYF
TRBD2	TRBV6-2/TRBV6-3	NA	TRBJ2-2	TGTGCCAGCAAACTAGCGGGCGTCGCCGGGGAGCTGTTTTTT	CASKLAGVAGELFF
TRBD2	TRBV27	few	TRBJ2-7	TGTGCCAGCAGTGGTGGACTAGCAAAATACTTC	CASSGGLAKYF
TRBD1	TRBV4-3	NA	TRBJ2-7	TGCGCCAGCAGCCGGGACAGGGATCGGGTGGACGAGCAGTACTTC	CASSRDRDRVDEQYF